This T cell receptor (beta chain) stems from a study of tumor-infiltrating lymphocytes in primary liver carcinoma. Study-wide context: Sequencing of the samples generated roughly 3.65 to 8 million productive TCRbeta reads, with similar yields across tissue types.

Co-extraction of RNA and DNA was performed on 20-30 mg of unsorted bulk tissue. Surgical resection was the treatment these patients received for primary liver carcinoma. Infection with HBV was chronic in patients; they were treatment-naive. TCR beta cDNA came from roughly 550 ng total RNA, primed with a constant-region primer. Slightly modified ARM-PCR, run as three nested multiplex PCR rounds, produced the TCR beta libraries. A single record per CDR3 protein comes from TCRdb applying MiXCR to the multiplex PCR reads. The repertoire holds approximately 53,000 distinct CDR3 sequences, about 78% seen once, with approximately 25% in the top ten. As for this clonotype: The antigen is not known.

Study observations and caveats: Reduced overlap was seen in tumor-adjacent and tumor-blood pairs versus tumor region pairs.

The origin of this receptor is a middle-aged man with primary liver carcinoma and hepatitis B virus infection. The sample comprised liver tumor tissue from sampling region 5. Subset specified: tumor region T5, tumor centre.

As DNA, the CDR3 is TGTGCCAGCAGTCCTTTTGCAAGGTACGAGAACTACTTC. This translates into CASSPFARYENYF. The chain combines TRBV12-3 or TRBV12-4 with TRBJ2-7, with D unresolved. This CDR3 contains 13 residues. Trimming left V 5 bases short and J 13 bases short, with 21 bases between.